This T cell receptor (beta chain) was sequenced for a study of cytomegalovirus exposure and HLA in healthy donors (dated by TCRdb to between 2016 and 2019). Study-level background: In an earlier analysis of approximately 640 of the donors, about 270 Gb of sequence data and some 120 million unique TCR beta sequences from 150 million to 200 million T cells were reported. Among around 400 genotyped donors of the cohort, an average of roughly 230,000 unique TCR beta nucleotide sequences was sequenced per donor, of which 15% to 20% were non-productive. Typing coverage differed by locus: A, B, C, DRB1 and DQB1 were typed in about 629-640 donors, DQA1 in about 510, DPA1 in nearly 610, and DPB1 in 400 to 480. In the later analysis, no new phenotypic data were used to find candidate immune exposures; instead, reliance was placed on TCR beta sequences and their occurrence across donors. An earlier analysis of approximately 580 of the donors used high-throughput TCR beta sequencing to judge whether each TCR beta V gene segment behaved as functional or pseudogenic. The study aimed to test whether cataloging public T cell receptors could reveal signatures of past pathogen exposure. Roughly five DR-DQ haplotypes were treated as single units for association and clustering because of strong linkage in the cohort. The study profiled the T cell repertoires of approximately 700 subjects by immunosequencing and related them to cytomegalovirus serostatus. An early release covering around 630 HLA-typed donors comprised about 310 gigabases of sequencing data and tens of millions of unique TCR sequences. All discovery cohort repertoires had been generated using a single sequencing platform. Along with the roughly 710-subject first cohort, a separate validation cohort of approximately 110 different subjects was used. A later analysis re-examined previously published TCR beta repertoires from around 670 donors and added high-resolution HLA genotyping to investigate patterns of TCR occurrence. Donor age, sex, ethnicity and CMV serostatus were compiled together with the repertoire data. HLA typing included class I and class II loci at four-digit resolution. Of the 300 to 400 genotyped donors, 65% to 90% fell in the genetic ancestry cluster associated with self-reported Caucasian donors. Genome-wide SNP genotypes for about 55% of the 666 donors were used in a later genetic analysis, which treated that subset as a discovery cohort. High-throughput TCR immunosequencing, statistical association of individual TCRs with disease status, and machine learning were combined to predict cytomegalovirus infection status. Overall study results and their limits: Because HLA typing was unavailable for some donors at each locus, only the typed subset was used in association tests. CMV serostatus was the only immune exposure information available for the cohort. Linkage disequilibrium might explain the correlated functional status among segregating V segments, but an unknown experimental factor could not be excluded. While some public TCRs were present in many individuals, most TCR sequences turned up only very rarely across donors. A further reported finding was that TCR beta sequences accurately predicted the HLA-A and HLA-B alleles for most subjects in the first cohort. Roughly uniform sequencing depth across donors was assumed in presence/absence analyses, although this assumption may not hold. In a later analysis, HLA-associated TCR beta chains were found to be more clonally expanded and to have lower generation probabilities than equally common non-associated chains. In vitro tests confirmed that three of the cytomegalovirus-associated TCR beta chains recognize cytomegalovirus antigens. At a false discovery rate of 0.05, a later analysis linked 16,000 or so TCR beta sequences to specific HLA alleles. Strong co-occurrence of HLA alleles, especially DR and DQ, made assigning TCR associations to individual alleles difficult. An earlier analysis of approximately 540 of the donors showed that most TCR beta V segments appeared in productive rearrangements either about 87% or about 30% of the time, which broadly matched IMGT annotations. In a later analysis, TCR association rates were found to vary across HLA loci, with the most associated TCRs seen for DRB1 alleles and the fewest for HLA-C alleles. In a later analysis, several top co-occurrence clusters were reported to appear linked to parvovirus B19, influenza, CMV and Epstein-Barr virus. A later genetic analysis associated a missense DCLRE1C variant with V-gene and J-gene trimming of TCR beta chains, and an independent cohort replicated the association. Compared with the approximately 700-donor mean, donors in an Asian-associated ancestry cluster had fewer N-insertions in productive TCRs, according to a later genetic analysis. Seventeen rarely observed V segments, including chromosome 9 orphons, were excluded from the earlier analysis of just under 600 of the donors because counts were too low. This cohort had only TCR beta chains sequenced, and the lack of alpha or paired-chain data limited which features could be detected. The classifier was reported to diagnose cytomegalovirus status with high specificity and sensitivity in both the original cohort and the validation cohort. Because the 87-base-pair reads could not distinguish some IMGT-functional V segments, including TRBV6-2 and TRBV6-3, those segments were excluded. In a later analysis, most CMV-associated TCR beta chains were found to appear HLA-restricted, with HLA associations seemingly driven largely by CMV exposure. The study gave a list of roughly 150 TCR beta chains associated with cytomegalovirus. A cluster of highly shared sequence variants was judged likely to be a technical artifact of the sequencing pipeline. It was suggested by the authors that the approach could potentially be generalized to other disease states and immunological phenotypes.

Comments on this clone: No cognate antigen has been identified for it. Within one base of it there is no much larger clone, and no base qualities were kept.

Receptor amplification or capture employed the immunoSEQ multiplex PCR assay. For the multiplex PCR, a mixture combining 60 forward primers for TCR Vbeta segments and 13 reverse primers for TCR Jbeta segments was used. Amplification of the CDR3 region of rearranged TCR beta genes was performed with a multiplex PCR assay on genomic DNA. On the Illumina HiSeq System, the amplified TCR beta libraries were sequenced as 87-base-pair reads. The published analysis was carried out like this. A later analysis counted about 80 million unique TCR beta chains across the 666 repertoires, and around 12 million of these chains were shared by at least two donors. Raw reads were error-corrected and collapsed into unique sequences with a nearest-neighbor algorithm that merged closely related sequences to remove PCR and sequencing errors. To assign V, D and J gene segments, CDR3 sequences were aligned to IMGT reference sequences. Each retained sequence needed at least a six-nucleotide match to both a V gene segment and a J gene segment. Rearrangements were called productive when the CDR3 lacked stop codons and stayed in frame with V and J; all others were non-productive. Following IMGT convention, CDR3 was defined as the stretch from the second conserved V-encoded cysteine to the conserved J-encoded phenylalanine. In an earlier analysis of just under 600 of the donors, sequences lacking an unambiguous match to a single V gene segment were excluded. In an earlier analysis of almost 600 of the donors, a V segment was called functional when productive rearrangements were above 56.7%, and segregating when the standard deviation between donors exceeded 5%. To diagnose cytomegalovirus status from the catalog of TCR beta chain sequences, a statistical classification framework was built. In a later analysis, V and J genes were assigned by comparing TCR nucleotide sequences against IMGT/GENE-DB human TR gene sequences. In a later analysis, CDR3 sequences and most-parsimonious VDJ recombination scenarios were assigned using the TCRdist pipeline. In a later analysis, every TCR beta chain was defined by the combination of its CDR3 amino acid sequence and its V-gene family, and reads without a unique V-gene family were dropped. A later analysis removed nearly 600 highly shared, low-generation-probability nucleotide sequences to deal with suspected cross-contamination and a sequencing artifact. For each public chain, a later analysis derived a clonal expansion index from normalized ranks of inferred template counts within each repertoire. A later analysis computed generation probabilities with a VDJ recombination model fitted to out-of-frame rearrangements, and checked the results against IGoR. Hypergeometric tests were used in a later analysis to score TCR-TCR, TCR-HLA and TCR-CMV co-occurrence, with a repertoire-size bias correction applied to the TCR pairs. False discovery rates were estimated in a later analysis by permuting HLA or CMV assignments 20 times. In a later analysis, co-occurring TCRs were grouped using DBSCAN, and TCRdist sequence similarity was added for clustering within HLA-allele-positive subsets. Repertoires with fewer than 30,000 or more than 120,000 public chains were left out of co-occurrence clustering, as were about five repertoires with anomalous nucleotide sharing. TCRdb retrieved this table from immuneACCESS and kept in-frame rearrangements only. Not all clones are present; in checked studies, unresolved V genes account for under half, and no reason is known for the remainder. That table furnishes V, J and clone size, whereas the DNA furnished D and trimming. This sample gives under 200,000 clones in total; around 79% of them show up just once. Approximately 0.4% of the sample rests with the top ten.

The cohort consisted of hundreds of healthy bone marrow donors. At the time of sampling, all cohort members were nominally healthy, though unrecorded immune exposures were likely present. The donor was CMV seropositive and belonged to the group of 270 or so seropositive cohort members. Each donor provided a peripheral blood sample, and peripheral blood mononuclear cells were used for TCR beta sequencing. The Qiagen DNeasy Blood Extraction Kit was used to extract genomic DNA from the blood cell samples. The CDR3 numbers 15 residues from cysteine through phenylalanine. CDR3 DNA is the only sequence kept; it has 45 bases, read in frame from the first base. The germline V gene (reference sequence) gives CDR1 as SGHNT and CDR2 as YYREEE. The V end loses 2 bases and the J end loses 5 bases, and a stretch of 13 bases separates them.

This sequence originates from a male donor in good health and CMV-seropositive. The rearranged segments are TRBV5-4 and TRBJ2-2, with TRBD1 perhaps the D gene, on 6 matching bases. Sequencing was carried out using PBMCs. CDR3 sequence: CASSFAGVWTGELFF. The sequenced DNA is TGTGCCAGCAGCTTCGCAGGGGTCTGGACCGGGGAGCTGTTTTTT.